This TCR beta chain was retrieved from a study of blood T cells in healthy people across ages. The second PCR ran about 6 to 12 cycles with a sample-barcoded 5' primer and J-beta primers. TCRdb ran MiXCR on the 5' RACE reads and lists one entry per CDR3 protein. Here the sample spans about 780,000 distinct CDR3 sequences, 35% to 50% being singletons. This CDR3 is built from 14 residues. CDR1 is SGHRS and CDR2 is YFSETQ in the germline V gene. V was trimmed by 0 bases and J by 4 bases, leaving 10 bases between them. There were healthy Caucasian individuals from Russia, aged about 6 to 100, serving as donors. This clonotype was seen at least ten times.

The sequenced sample consisted of blood. This clonotype was sampled from a man older than 75 in good health. The chain couples TRBV5-1 to TRBJ1-2; no firm D call. The CDR3 nucleotides read TGCGCCAGCAGCTTGGATGGAGCGACCTATGGCTACACCTTC. Translated: CASSLDGATYGYTF.